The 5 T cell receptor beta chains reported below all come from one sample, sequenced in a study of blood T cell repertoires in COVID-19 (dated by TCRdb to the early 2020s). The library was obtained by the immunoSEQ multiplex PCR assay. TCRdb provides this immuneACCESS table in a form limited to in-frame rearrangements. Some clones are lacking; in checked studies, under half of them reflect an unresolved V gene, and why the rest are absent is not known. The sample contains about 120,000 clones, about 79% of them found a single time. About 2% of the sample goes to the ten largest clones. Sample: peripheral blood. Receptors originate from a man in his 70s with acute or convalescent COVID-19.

The CDR3 sequence: CASSSLPRPSAYNEQFF. CDR3 bases: TGTGCCAGCAGCTCCCTGCCTAGGCCGTCCGCCTACAATGAGCAGTTCTTC. The J gene is TRBJ2-1, the V gene TRBV7-3; the D is unclear. This CDR3 has 17 residues. Germline lookup yields CDR1 SGHTA and CDR2 FQGTGA. Trimming removed 4 bases from V and 2 bases from J, with 18 bases in between.

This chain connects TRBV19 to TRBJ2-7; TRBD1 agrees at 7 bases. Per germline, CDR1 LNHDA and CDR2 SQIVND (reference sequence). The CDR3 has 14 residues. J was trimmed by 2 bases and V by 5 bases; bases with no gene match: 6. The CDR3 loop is CASSFTGDTYEQYF. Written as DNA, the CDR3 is TGTGCCAGTAGTTTCACAGGGGATACCTACGAGCAGTACTTC.

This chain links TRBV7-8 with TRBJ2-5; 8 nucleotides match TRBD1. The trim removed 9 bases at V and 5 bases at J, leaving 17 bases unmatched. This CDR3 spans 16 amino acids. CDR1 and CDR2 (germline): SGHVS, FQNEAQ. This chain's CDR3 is CARGPGGVDFRETQYF. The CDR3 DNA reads TGTGCCAGAGGTCCAGGGGGCGTCGATTTTCGGGAGACCCAGTACTTC.

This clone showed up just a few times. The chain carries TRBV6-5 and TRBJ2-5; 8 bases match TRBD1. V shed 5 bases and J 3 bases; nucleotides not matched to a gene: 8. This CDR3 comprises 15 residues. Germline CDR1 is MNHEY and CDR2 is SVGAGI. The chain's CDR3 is CASSQPGQAKETQYF. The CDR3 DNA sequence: TGTGCCAGCAGTCAGCCGGGACAGGCGAAAGAGACCCAGTACTTC.

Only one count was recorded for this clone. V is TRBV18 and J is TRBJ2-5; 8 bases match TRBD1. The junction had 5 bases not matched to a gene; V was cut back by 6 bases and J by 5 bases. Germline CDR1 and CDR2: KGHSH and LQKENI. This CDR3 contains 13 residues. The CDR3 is CASSQDRGETQYF. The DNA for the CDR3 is TGTGCCAGCTCCCAAGACAGGGGCGAGACCCAGTACTTC.